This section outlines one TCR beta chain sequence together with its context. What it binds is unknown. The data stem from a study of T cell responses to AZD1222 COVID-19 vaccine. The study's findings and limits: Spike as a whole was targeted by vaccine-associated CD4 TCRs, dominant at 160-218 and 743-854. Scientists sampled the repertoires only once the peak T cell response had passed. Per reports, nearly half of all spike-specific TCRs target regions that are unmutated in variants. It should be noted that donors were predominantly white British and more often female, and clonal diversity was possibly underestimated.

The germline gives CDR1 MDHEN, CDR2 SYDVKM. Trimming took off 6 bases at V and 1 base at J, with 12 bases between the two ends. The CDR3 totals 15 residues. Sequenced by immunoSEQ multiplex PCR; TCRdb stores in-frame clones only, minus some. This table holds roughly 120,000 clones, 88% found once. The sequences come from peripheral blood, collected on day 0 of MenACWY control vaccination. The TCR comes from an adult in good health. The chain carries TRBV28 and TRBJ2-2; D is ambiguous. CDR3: CASRDHIRNTGELFF. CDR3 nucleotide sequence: TGTGCCAGCAGGGATCATATAAGGAACACCGGGGAGCTGTTTTTT.